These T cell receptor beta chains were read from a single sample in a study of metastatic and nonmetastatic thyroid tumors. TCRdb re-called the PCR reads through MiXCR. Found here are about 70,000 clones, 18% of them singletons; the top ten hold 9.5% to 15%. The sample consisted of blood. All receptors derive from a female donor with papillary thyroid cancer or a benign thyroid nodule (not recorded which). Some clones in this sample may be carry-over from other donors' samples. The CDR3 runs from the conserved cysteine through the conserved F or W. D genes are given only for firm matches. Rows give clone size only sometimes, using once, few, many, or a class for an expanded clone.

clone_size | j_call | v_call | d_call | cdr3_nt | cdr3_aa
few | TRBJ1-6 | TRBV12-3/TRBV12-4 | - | TGTGCCAGCAGTTTAGCAGTAAAAGGTTCACCCCTCCACTTT | CASSLAVKGSPLHF
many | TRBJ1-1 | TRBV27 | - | TGTGCCAGCAGGGGGGGGTTCGGCACTGAAGCTTTCTTT | CASRGGFGTEAFF
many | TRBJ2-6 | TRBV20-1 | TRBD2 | TGCAGTGCTAGGACTAGCGGGAGGCCCTATCCTGGGGCCAACGTCCTGACTTTC | CSARTSGRPYPGANVLTF
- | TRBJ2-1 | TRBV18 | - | TGTGCCAGCTCATTACTCGGCGGCGGCTCCTACAATGAGCAGTTCTTC | CASSLLGGGSYNEQFF
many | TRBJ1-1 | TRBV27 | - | TGTGCCAGCATGAGGGGTACTGAAGCTTTCTTT | CASMRGTEAFF
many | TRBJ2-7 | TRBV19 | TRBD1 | TGTGCCAGTGCCCCCGGGACAGGTTACGAGCAGTACTTC | CASAPGTGYEQYF
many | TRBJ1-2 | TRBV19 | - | TGTGCCAGTAGTATTCGGGGGGCCTATGGCTACACCTTC | CASSIRGAYGYTF
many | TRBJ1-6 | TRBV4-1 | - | TGCGCCAGCAGCCAAGATTTGAGCCTCTATAATTCACCCCTCCACTTT | CASSQDLSLYNSPLHF
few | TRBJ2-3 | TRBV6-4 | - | TGTGCCAGCAGGGACTCGATAAGGGGGGCAGATACGCAGTATTTT | CASRDSIRGADTQYF
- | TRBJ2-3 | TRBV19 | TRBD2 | TGTGCCAGTAGCCTTCTAGCGGGAGCCCCCACAGATACGCAGTATTTT | CASSLLAGAPTDTQYF
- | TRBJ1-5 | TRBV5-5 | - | TGTGCCAGCAGCTTAAACAGGGCAAGCAATCAGCCCCAGCATTTT | CASSLNRASNQPQHF
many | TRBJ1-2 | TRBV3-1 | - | TGTGCCAGCAGCCAAGACTACAACTATGGCTACACCTTC | CASSQDYNYGYTF
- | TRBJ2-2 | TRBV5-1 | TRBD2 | TGCGCCAGCAGCCAAGGGACTAGCAGAACCGGGGAGCTGTTTTTT | CASSQGTSRTGELFF
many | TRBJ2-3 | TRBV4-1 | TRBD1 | TGCGCCAGCAGAGACTACAGGGGTAGCACAGATACGCAGTATTTT | CASRDYRGSTDTQYF
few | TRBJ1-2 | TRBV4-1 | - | TGCGCCAGCAGCCAACACGTAGTCCTAAGGGGCTACACCTTC | CASSQHVVLRGYTF
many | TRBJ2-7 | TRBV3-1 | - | TGTGCCAGCAGCCCCCCCAATCCTCGTGGCGAGCAGTACTTC | CASSPPNPRGEQYF
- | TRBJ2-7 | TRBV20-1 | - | TGCAGTGCTAGATTAGGGAGTTCATACGAGCAGTACTTC | CSARLGSSYEQYF